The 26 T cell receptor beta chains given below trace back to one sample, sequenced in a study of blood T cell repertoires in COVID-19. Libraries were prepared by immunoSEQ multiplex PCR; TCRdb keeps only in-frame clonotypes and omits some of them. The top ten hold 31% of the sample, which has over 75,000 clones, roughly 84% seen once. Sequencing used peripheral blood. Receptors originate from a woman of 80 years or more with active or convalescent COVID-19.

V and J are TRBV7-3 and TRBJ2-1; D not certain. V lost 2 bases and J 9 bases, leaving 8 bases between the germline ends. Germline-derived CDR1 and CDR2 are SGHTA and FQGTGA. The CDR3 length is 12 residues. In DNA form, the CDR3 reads TGTGCCAGCAGCTTATTTTTCGGTGAGCAGTTCTTC. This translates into CASSLFFGEQFF. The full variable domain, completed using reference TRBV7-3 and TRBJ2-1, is GAGVSQTPSNKVTEKGKYVELRCDPISGHTALYWYRQSLGQGPEFLIYFQGTGAADDSGLPNDRFFAVRPEGSVSTLKIQRTERGDSAVYLCASSLFFGEQFFGPGTRLTVL.

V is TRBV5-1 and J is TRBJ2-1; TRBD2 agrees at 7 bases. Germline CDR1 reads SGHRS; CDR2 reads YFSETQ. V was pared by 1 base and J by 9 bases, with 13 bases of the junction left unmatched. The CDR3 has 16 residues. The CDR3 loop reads CASSLPPDSGASEQFF. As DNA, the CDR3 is TGCGCCAGCAGCTTGCCCCCAGACAGCGGGGCCAGTGAGCAGTTCTTC.

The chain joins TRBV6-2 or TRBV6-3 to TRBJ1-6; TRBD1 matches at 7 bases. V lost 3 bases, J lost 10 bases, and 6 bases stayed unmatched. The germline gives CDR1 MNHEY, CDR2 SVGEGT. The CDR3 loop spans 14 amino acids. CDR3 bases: TGTGCCAGCAGTTATGGGACAGTGGAGTCACCCCTCCACTTT. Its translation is CASSYGTVESPLHF.

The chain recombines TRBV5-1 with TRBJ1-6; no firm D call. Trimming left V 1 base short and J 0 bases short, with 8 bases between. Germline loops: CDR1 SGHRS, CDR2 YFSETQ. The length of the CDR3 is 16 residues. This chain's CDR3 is CASSLQRSSYNSPLHF. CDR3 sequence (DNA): TGCGCCAGCAGCTTGCAGAGGAGCTCCTATAATTCACCCCTCCACTTT.

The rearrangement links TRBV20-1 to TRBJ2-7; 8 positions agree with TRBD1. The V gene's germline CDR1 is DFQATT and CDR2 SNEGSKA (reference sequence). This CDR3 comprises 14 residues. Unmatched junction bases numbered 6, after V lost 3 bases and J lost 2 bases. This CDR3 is CSASIQTGAYEQYF. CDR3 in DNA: TGCAGTGCTAGTATCCAGACAGGGGCCTACGAGCAGTACTTC.

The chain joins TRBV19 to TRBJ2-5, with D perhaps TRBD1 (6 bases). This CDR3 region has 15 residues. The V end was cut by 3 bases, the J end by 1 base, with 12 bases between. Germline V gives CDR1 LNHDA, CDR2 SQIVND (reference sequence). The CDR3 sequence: CASSMGQGPQETQYF. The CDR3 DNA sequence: TGTGCCAGTAGTATGGGGCAGGGGCCCCAAGAGACCCAGTACTTC.

The DNA of the CDR3 is TGTGCCAGCAGTGGAGGACTAGCGGGAGGCCCCCGGAGCTCCTACGAGCAGTACTTC. This translates into CASSGGLAGGPRSSYEQYF. The chain carries TRBV6-1 and TRBJ2-7; 14 bases line up with TRBD2. V shed 4 bases and J 0 bases; nucleotides not matched to a gene: 11. The germline gives CDR1 MNHNS, CDR2 SASEGT. The length of the CDR3 is 19 residues.

The CDR3: CASSIAHRGLYNEQFF. CDR3 bases: TGTGCCAGTAGTATAGCTCACCGGGGACTCTACAATGAGCAGTTCTTC. This chain links TRBV19 with TRBJ2-1; possible D gene TRBD2, 6 bases. Trimming left V 1 base short and J 3 bases short, with 13 bases between. The CDR3 runs 16 residues. CDR1 and CDR2 from the germline V gene are LNHDA and SQIVND (reference sequence).

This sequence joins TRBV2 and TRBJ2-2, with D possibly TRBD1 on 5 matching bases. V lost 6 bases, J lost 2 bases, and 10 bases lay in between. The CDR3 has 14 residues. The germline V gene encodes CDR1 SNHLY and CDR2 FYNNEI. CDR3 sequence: CASRLDRNTGELFF. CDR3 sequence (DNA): TGTGCCAGCAGGTTAGACAGAAACACCGGGGAGCTGTTTTTT.

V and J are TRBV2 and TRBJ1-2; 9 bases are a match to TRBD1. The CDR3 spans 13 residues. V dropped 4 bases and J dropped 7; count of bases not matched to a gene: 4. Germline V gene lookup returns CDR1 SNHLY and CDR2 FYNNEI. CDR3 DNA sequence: TGTGCCAGCAGTGGGGGACAGGGTACTGGCTACACCTTC. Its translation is CASSGGQGTGYTF.

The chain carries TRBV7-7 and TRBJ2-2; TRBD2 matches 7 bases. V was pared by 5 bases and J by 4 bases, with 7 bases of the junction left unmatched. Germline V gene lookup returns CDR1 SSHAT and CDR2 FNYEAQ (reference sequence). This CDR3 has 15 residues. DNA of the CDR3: TGTGCCAGCAGCCCCACGGGGGGATTCACCGGGGAGCTGTTTTTT. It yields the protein CASSPTGGFTGELFF. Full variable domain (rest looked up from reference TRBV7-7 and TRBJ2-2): GAGVSQSPRYKVTKRGQDVTLRCDPISSHATLYWYQQALGQGPEFLTYFNYEAQPDKSGLPSDRFSAERPEGSISTLTIQRTEQRDSAMYRCASSPTGGFTGELFFGEGSRLTVL.

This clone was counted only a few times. The CDR3 DNA reads as TGTGCCAGCAGCCACCTTGGACAGGGGGCGGGGAACTCACCCCTCCACTTT. Its protein is CASSHLGQGAGNSPLHF. The chain recombines TRBV3-1 (or the pseudogene TRBV3-2) with TRBJ1-6; 11 bases are a match to TRBD1. From germline, CDR1 is LGHDT and CDR2 YNNKEL (reference sequence). The CDR3 is 17 residues long. With V trimmed by 3 bases and J by 10 bases, 11 bases remained unmatched.

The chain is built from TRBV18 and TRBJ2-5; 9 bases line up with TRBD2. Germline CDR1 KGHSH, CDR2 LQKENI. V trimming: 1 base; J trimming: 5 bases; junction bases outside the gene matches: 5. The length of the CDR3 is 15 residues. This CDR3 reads CASSPLAGVRETQYF. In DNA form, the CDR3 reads TGTGCCAGCTCACCACTAGCGGGAGTGAGGGAGACCCAGTACTTC.

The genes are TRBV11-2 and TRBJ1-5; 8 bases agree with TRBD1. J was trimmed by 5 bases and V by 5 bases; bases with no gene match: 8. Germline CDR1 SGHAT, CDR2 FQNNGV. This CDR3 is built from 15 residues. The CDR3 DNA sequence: TGTGCCAGCAGCGAGGGACAGGCCACGCATCAGCCCCAGCATTTT. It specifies CASSEGQATHQPQHF.

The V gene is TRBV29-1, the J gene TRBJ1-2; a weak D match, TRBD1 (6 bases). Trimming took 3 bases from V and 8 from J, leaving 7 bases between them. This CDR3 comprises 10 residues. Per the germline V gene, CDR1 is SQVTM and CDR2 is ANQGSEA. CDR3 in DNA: TGCAGCGTTGATGGGGGCGGCTACACCTTC. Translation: CSVDGGGYTF. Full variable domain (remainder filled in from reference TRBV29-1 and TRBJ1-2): SAVISQKPSRDICQRGTSLTIQCQVDSQVTMMFWYRQQPGQSLTLIATANQGSEATYESGFVIDKFPISRPNLTFSTLTVSNMSPEDSSIYLCSVDGGGYTFGSGTRLTVV.

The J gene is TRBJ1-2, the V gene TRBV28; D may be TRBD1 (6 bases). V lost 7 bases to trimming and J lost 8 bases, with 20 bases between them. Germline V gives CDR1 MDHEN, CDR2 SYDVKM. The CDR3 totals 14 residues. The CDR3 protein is CASISSNRAAGYTF. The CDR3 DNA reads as TGTGCCAGCATTTCCTCAAACAGGGCTGCGGGCTACACCTTC.

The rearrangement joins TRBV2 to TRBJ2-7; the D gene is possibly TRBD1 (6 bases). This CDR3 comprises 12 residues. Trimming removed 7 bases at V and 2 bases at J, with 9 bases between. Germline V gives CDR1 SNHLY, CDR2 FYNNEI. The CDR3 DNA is TGTGCCAGCAATGGGGACACCTACGAGCAGTACTTC. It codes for CASNGDTYEQYF.

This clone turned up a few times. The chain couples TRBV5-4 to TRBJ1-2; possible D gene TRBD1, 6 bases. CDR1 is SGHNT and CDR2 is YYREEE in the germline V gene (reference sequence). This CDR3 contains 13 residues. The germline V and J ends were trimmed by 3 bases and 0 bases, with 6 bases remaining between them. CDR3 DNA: TGTGCCAGCAGCTGGGACACTAACTATGGCTACACCTTC. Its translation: CASSWDTNYGYTF.

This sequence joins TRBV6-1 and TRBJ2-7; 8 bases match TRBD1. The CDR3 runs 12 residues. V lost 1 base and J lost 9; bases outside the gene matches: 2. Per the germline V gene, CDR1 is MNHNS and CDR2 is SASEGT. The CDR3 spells CASSEGTGTQYF. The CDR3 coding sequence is TGTGCCAGCAGTGAAGGGACAGGGACGCAGTACTTC.

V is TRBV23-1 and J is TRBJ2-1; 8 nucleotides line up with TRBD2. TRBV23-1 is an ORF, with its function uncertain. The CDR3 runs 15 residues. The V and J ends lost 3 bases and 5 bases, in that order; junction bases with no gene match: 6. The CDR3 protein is CASSHRGGYHNEQFF. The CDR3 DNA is TGCGCCAGCAGTCACCGGGGGGGGTATCACAATGAGCAGTTCTTC.

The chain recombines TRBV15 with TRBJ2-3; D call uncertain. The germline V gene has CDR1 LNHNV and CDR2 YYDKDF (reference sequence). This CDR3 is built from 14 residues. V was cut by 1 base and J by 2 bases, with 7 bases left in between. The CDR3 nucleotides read TGTGCCACCAGCAGAGTTACTACCACAGATACGCAGTATTTT. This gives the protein CATSRVTTTDTQYF.

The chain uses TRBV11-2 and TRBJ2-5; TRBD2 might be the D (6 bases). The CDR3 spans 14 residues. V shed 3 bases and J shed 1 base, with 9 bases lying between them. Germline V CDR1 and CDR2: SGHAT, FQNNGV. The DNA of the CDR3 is TGTGCCAGCAGCTTCTCCGGGGGCCAAGAGACCCAGTACTTC. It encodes CASSFSGGQETQYF.

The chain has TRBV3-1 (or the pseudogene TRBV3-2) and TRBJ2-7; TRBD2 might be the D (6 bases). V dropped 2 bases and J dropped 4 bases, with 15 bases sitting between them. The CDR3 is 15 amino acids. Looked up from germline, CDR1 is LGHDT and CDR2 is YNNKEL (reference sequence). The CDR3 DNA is TGTGCCAGCAGCCAACCCAAGGGGAGGCGATACGAGCAGTACTTC. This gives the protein CASSQPKGRRYEQYF.

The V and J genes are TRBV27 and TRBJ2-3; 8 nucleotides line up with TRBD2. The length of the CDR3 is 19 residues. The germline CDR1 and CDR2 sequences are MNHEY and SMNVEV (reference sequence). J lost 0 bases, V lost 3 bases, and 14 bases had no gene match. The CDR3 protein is CASSFRGGRGVLSTDTQYF. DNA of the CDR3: TGTGCCAGCAGTTTTCGGGGGGGGCGGGGAGTTTTGAGCACAGATACGCAGTATTTT.

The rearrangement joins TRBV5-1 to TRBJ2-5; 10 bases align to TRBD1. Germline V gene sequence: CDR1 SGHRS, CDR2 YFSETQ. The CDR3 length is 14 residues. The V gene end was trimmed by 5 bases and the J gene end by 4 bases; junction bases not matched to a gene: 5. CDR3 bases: TGCGCCAGCAGTCGGGACAGGGGTGGAGAGACCCAGTACTTC. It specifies CASSRDRGGETQYF.

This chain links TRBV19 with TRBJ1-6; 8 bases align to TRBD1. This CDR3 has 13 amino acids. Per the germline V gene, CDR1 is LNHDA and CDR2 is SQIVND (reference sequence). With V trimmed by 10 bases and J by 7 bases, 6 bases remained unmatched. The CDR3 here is CATQGAGNSPLHF. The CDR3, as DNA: TGTGCCACCCAGGGGGCCGGGAATTCACCCCTCCACTTT.